Below, 2 T cell receptor beta chains from the same sample are listed, as sequenced in a study of CD8+CD57+ T cells in acquired aplastic anemia. Sequencing involved patients with CD8+CD57+ cell expansion previously shown by flow cytometry. Profiles of TCR beta VDJ and CDR3 were generated from a genomic DNA template. Each CDR3 protein is one row after TCRdb ran MiXCR on the reads. The repertoire includes 150,000 to 200,000 distinct CDR3 sequences, around 48% of them detected once, and over 25% sits in the top ten. The sample comprised sorted CD4+, CD8+, or CD8+CD57+ T cells (not recorded which) from PBMCs. Every receptor here comes from a human donor with aplastic anemia.

This chain uses TRBV29-1 with TRBJ1-2; a weak D match, TRBD1 (6 bases). CDR1 is SQVTM and CDR2 is ANQGSEA in the germline V gene. The CDR3 loop spans 13 amino acids. V lost 5 bases, J lost 6 bases, and 16 bases lay in between. Here the CDR3 reads CSVMGAGKHGYTF. In DNA, the CDR3 is TGCAGCGTTATGGGGGCGGGGAAGCATGGCTACACCTTC. The full variable domain, in which reference TRBV29-1 and TRBJ1-2 provide the parts outside the CDR3, is SAVISQKPSRDICQRGTSLTIQCQVDSQVTMMFWYRQQPGQSLTLIATANQGSEATYESGFVIDKFPISRPNLTFSTLTVSNMSPEDSSIYLCSVMGAGKHGYTFGSGTRLTVV.

This rearrangement joins TRBV7-2 to TRBJ1-6; D not certain. Deletions cut 2 bases from V and 9 bases from J, with 8 bases between. This CDR3 is built from 13 residues. Germline-derived CDR1 and CDR2 are SGHTA and FQGNSA. This CDR3 is CASSLYWGSPLHF. Here the CDR3 DNA reads TGTGCCAGCAGCTTATACTGGGGTTCACCCCTCCACTTT. Variable domain in full (rest from reference TRBV7-2 and TRBJ1-6): GAGVSQSPSNKVTEKGKDVELRCDPISGHTALYWYRQSLGQGLEFLIYFQGNSAPDKSGLPSDRFSAERTGGSVSTLTIQRTQQEDSAVYLCASSLYWGSPLHFGNGTRLTVT.